Below are 15 T cell receptor beta chains sequenced from a single sample in a study of memory CD4+ T cells and cytomegalovirus serostatus. The sort gate was single viable CD3+CD4+CD8-CD45RO+ cells for memory CD4+ T cells. This table comes from immunoSEQ multiplex PCR, and its TCRdb copy is limited to in-frame clones, with some not included. This sample carries about 73,000 clones, just under 80% of them seen once, and the ten largest clones take 2% to 3%. The sample comprised memory CD4+ T cells from blood. The receptor set was obtained from an adult in good health and CMV-seropositive.

This chain uses TRBV7-2 with TRBJ2-4, with 12 bases lining up with TRBD2. V was clipped by 5 bases and J by 6 bases; unmatched bases: 8. Germline CDR1 and CDR2: SGHTA and FQGNSA. The CDR3 contains 16 residues. In DNA form, the CDR3 reads TGTGCCAGCAGCCAGACTAGCGGGAGAGTAAGAAACATTCAGTACTTC. The encoded protein is CASSQTSGRVRNIQYF.

This rearrangement joins TRBV18 to TRBJ1-4; TRBD1 agrees at 9 bases. The V and J ends lost 2 bases and 5 bases, in that order; junction bases with no gene match: 3. CDR3 length: 15 residues. Germline V gives CDR1 KGHSH, CDR2 LQKENI. CDR3 loop: CASSPSTGGNEKLFF. Written as DNA, the CDR3 is TGTGCCAGCTCACCATCGACAGGGGGGAATGAAAAACTGTTTTTT.

The J gene is TRBJ2-2, the V gene TRBV6-5; D is perhaps TRBD1 or TRBD2 (5 bases each). The CDR3 sequence is 16 residues long. Trimming stripped 4 bases from V and 5 bases from J, with 17 bases between. From germline, CDR1 is MNHEY and CDR2 SVGAGI. CDR3 region: CASSSYDRLITGELFF. The CDR3 nucleotides are TGTGCCAGCAGTTCCTATGACAGACTAATAACCGGGGAGCTGTTTTTT.

The gene calls are TRBV7-2 and TRBJ1-3; D gene ambiguous. Germline CDR1 SGHTA, CDR2 FQGNSA. The V end was cut by 2 bases, the J end by 11 bases, with 13 bases between. CDR3 length: 13 residues. The DNA of the CDR3 is TGTGCCAGCAGCTTATATCAGCTTAACCCCATATATTTT. Translation: CASSLYQLNPIYF.

The V call is TRBV11-3, the J call TRBJ1-1; the match to TRBD1 covers 8 bases. V trimming: 5 bases; J trimming: 1 base; junction bases outside the gene matches: 9. The CDR3 totals 16 residues. The germline V gene encodes CDR1 SGHNT and CDR2 YENEEA. CDR3 amino acids: CASSPGTGSPNTEAFF. The CDR3 nucleotides are TGTGCCAGCAGCCCAGGGACAGGATCACCGAACACTGAAGCTTTCTTT.

The chain joins TRBV23-1 to TRBJ1-1; 10 bases agree with TRBD1. TRBV23-1 qualifies as an ORF whose function is uncertain. CDR3 size: 16 residues. V shed 4 bases and J 4 bases; nucleotides not matched to a gene: 9. The CDR3 DNA reads TGCGCCAGCAGTCCTAGACAGGGGGCGCGAGGCACTGAAGCTTTCTTT. Protein: CASSPRQGARGTEAFF.

The chain links TRBV29-1 to TRBJ1-2; 7 positions match TRBD1. This CDR3 spans 13 amino acids. V shed 4 bases and J 8 bases; nucleotides not matched to a gene: 10. Germline V CDR1 and CDR2: SQVTM, ANQGSEA. CDR3 sequence reads: CSVAGTAGRGYTF. CDR3 in DNA: TGCAGCGTTGCGGGGACAGCGGGAAGAGGCTACACCTTC.

The chain has TRBV7-2 and TRBJ1-1; 11 bases fit TRBD1. The J segment lost 1 base and the V segment lost 2 bases, leaving 3 bases of the junction unmatched. Germline V gene data show CDR1 as SGHTA and CDR2 as FQGNSA. The CDR3 has 16 amino acids. CDR3 sequence reads: CASSLRDRGWNTEAFF. The CDR3 DNA is TGTGCCAGCAGCTTACGGGACAGGGGGTGGAACACTGAAGCTTTCTTT. The variable domain in full, with the rest retrieved from reference TRBV7-2 and TRBJ1-1, is GAGVSQSPSNKVTEKGKDVELRCDPISGHTALYWYRQSLGQGLEFLIYFQGNSAPDKSGLPSDRFSAERTGGSVSTLTIQRTQQEDSAVYLCASSLRDRGWNTEAFFGQGTRLTVV.

J is TRBJ2-1 and V is TRBV30, with unresolved D. The CDR3 totals 15 residues. Trimming removed 2 bases at V and 0 bases at J, with 11 bases between. Germline loops: CDR1 GTSNPN, CDR2 SVGIG (reference sequence). CDR3 loop: CAWSIGQSSYNEQFF. As DNA, the CDR3 is TGTGCCTGGAGTATTGGGCAAAGCTCCTACAATGAGCAGTTCTTC.

This clone was counted between two and nine times. This sequence joins TRBV19 and TRBJ2-1; D tentatively fits TRBD1 or TRBD2 (6 bases each). CDR1 LNHDA and CDR2 SQIVND come from the germline V gene (reference sequence). This CDR3 comprises 15 residues. V was pared by 2 bases and J by 2 bases, with 10 bases between. The CDR3 DNA sequence: TGTGCCAGTAGTATAAGGGGGGAAGCCTACAATGAGCAGTTCTTC. This translates into CASSIRGEAYNEQFF. Looking up the rest from reference TRBV19 and TRBJ2-1 gives the full variable domain: DGGITQSPKYLFRKEGQNVTLSCEQNLNHDAMYWYRQDPGQGLRLIYYSQIVNDFQKGDIAEGYSVSREKKESFPLTVTSAQKNPTAFYLCASSIRGEAYNEQFFGPGTRLTVL.

This chain connects TRBV5-6 to TRBJ2-2; D is perhaps TRBD1 (6 bases). The CDR3 consists of 13 residues. The V end lost 3 bases, the J end lost 6 bases, and 9 bases lay between the germline ends. Germline lookup yields CDR1 SGHDT and CDR2 YYEEEE. CDR3 amino acids: CASSSAGAGELFF. The CDR3 DNA follows: TGTGCCAGCAGCTCAGCAGGGGCCGGGGAGCTGTTTTTT.

This clone is a singleton in its sample. J is TRBJ2-7 and V is TRBV18; 9 bases are shared with TRBD1. Looked up from germline, CDR1 is KGHSH and CDR2 is LQKENI. CDR3 length equals 14 residues. V shed 3 bases, J shed 6 bases, and the junction held 6 bases outside the gene matches. Here the CDR3 DNA reads TGTGCCAGCTCACCTAGGGACAGGGTCCTCGAGCAGTACTTC. It is translated as CASSPRDRVLEQYF.

Only one count was recorded for this clone. This chain links TRBV7-9 with TRBJ2-5; D not resolved. The CDR3 covers 11 residues. Deletions cut 2 bases from V and 5 bases from J, with 3 bases between. Looked up from germline, CDR1 is SEHNR and CDR2 is FQNEAQ (reference sequence). CDR3 coding DNA: TGTGCCAGCAGCTTATTTGAGACCCAGTACTTC. It specifies CASSLFETQYF.

This chain uses TRBV27 with TRBJ2-2; TRBD2 agrees at 14 bases. V gave up 8 bases and J gave up 6 bases; unmatched junction bases: 20. This CDR3 has 20 residues. Per germline, CDR1 MNHEY and CDR2 SMNVEV (reference sequence). CDR3 in amino acids: CASSYRGPGLAGEYAGELFF. CDR3 nucleotides: TGTGCCAGCTCCTACCGGGGCCCGGGACTAGCGGGGGAATATGCCGGGGAGCTGTTTTTT.

With respect to this clone: The same CDR3 arises from other DNA sequences in this sample as well. The chain is built from TRBV5-6 and TRBJ2-1; weak D call: TRBD1 (5 bases). Germline CDR1 and CDR2: SGHDT and YYEEEE. The ends were cut back, 2 bases at V and 4 bases at J, with 7 bases in the middle. The CDR3 has 13 amino acids. This CDR3 is CASSLDRYNEQFF. The CDR3 DNA sequence: TGTGCCAGCAGCTTAGACAGATACAATGAGCAGTTCTTC.